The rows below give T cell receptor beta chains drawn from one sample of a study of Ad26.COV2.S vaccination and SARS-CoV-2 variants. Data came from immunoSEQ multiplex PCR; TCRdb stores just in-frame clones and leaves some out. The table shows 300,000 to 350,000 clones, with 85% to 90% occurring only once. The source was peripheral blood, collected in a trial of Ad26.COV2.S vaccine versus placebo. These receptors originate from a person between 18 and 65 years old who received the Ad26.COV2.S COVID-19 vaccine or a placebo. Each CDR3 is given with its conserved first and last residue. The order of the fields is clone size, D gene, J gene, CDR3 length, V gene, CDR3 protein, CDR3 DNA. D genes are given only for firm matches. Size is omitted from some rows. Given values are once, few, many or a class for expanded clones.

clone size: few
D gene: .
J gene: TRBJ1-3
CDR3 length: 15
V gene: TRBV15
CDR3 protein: CATSRDREGGNTIYF
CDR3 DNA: TGTGCCACCAGCAGAGACAGGGAAGGAGGAAACACCATATATTTT

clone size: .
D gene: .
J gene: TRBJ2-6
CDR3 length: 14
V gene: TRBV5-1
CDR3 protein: CASSRSPGANVLTF
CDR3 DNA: TGCGCCAGCAGTAGATCCCCTGGGGCCAACGTCCTGACTTTC

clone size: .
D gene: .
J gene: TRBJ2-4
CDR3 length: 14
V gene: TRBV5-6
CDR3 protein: CASSYRGAWNIQYF
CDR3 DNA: TGTGCCAGCAGCTATCGGGGCGCGTGGAACATTCAGTACTTC

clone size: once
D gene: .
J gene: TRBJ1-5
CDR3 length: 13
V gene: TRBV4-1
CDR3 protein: CASSSRGDQPQHF
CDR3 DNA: TGCGCCAGCAGCTCCAGGGGTGATCAGCCCCAGCATTTT

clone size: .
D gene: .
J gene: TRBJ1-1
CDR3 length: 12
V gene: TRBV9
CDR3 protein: CASSRTGSEAFF
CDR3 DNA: TGTGCCAGCAGCCGAACAGGCAGCGAAGCTTTCTTT

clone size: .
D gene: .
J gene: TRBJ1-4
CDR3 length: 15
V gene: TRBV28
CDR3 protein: CASSLSGTWREKLFF
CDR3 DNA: TGTGCCAGCAGTTTATCCGGGACTTGGCGGGAAAAACTGTTTTTT

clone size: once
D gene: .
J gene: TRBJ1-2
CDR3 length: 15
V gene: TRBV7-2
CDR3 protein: CASTLKHDSPGGYTF
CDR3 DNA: TGTGCCAGCACCCTTAAACATGACAGTCCCGGGGGCTACACCTTC

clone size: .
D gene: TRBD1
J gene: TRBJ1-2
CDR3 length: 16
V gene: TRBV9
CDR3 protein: CASSVTGGSFNYGYTF
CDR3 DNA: TGTGCCAGCAGCGTAACAGGGGGCTCATTCAACTATGGCTACACCTTC

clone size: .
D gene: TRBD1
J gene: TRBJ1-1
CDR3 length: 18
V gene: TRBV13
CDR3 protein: CASSLEWQGAIMNTEAFF
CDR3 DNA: TGTGCCAGCAGCTTAGAGTGGCAGGGGGCGATCATGAACACTGAAGCTTTCTTT

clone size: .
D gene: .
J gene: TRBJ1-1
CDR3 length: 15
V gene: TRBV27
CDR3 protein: CASSPARFKGTEAFF
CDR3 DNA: TGTGCCAGCAGTCCCGCCCGGTTTAAGGGGACTGAAGCTTTCTTT

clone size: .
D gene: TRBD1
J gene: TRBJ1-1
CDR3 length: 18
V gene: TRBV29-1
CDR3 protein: CSVEQIPPDRGLNTEAFF
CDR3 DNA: TGCAGCGTTGAACAAATCCCGCCTGACAGGGGGCTGAACACTGAAGCTTTCTTT

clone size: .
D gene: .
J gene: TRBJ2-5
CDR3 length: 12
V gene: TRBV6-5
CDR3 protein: CASSQDGETQYF
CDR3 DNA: TGTGCCAGCAGCCAAGATGGTGAGACCCAGTACTTC

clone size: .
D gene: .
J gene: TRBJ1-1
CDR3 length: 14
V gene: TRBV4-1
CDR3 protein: CASSPPGGLGEAFF
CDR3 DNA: TGCGCCAGCAGCCCACCCGGAGGGTTGGGTGAAGCTTTCTTT

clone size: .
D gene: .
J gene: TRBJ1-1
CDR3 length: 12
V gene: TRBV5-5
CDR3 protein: CASSWGGTEAFF
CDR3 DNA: TGTGCCAGCAGTTGGGGGGGTACTGAAGCTTTCTTT

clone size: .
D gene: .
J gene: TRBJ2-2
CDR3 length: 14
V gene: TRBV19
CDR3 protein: CASSLTRVTGELFF
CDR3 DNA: TGTGCCAGTAGCCTGACACGCGTTACCGGGGAGCTGTTTTTT

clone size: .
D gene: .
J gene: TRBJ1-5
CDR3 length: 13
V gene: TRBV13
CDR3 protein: CASTAGAGQPQHF
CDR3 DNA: TGTGCCAGCACCGCCGGGGCCGGGCAGCCCCAGCATTTT

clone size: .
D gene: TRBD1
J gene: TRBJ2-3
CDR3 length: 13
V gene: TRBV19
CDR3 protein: CAGRGRDTDTQYF
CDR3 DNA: TGTGCCGGCAGGGGGCGTGACACAGATACGCAGTATTTT

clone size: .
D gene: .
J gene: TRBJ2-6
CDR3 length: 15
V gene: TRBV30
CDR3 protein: CACIRGGTGANVLTF
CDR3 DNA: TGTGCCTGCATAAGGGGGGGCACTGGGGCCAACGTCCTGACTTTC

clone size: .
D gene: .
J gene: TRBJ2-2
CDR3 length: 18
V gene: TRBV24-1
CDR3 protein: CATSGPSNGRANTGELFF
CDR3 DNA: TGTGCCACCAGTGGGCCCAGTAATGGTAGAGCGAACACCGGGGAGCTGTTTTTT

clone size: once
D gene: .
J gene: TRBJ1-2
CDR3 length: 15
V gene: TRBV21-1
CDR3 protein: CASSKGREGFSGYTF
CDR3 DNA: TGTGCCAGCAGCAAAGGAAGGGAGGGATTTAGTGGCTACACCTTC

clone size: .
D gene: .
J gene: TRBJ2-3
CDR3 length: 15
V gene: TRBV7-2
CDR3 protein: CASSLAGQRTDTQYF
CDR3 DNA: TGTGCCAGCAGCTTAGCGGGGCAGCGCACAGATACGCAGTATTTT

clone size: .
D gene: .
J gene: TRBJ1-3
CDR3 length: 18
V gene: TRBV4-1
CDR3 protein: CASSQGASRGSAGNTIYF
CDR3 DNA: TGCGCCAGCAGCCAAGGTGCTAGCAGGGGATCGGCCGGAAACACCATATATTTT

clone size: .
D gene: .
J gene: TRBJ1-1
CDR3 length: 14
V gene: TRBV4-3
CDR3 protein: CASSQDVRFTEAFF
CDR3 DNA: TGCGCCAGCAGCCAAGATGTACGTTTCACTGAAGCTTTCTTT

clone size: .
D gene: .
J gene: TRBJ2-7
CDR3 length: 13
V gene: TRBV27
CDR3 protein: CASSLNSGYEQYF
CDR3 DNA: TGTGCCAGCAGTTTAAACTCGGGGTACGAGCAGTACTTC

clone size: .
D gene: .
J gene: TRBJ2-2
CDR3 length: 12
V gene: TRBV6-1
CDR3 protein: CASSETTGELFF
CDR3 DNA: TGTGCCAGCAGTGAAACTACCGGGGAGCTGTTTTTT

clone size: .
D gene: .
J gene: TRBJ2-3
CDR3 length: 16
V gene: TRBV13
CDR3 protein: CASSLAPDGNTDTQYF
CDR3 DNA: TGTGCCAGCAGCTTAGCACCGGACGGCAACACAGATACGCAGTATTTT